The 27 T cell receptor beta chains below come from one sample, sequenced in a study of blood T cell repertoires in COVID-19. The table came from immunoSEQ multiplex PCR; TCRdb's copy has only in-frame clones and leaves some out. The sample records approximately 90,000 clones, under 90% being singletons. The sequenced material came from peripheral blood. The source is a man aged 60-69 years with COVID-19, enrolled during active disease.

CDR3 nucleotides: TGTGCCAGCAGTTACCGGGACAGGGGTATTGCCGGGGAGCTGTTTTTT. This translates into CASSYRDRGIAGELFF. V gene TRBV6-5 combines with J gene TRBJ2-2; the match to TRBD1 covers 10 bases. The germline CDR1 and CDR2 sequences are MNHEY and SVGAGI. Trimming took 2 bases from V and 6 from J; bases not matched to a gene: 6. This CDR3 is 16 amino acids long.

The chain employs TRBV7-2 and TRBJ1-2; tentative D call: TRBD1 (6 bases). Germline V lookup: CDR1 SGHTA, CDR2 FQGNSA. The CDR3 has 13 amino acids. The V end was cut by 5 bases, the J end by 8 bases, with 15 bases between. CDR3 in DNA: TGTGCCAGCAGCCCCTCTCACAGGGTCGGCTACACCTTC. It specifies CASSPSHRVGYTF.

The chain has TRBV10-1 and TRBJ1-1; maybe TRBD1 (6 bases). V lost 3 bases and J 4 bases, leaving 15 bases between the germline ends. This CDR3 is 15 amino acids long. CDR1 WNHNN and CDR2 SYGVQD come from the germline V gene (reference sequence). The CDR3 DNA follows: TGCGCCAGCAGTGAAGCAGGGGTCAGCGTCACTGAAGCTTTCTTT. It is translated as CASSEAGVSVTEAFF.

The chain links TRBV11-3 to TRBJ1-1, with D hard to call. The CDR3 totals 14 residues. The ends were cut back, 3 bases at V and 2 bases at J, with 10 bases in the middle. Germline values: CDR1 SGHNT, CDR2 YENEEA. The CDR3 nucleotides are TGTGCCAGCAGCTTGGGCAGTCATAACACTGAAGCTTTCTTT. Amino acid sequence: CASSLGSHNTEAFF. Drawing the rest from reference TRBV11-3 and TRBJ1-1, the complete variable domain is EAGVVQSPRYKIIEKKQPVAFWCNPISGHNTLYWYLQNLGQGPELLIRYENEEAVDDSQLPKDRFSAERLKGVDSTLKIQPAELGDSAVYLCASSLGSHNTEAFFGQGTRLTVV.

The rearrangement joins TRBV18 to TRBJ2-2; tentative D call: TRBD1 (5 bases). The germline V and J ends were trimmed by 8 bases and 1 base, with 14 bases remaining between them. The CDR3 sequence is 15 residues long. CDR1 and CDR2 (germline): KGHSH, LQKENI. The CDR3 here is CASKLREMNTGELFF. DNA for the CDR3: TGTGCCAGCAAACTCAGGGAAATGAACACCGGGGAGCTGTTTTTT.

The chain couples TRBV18 to TRBJ1-2, with D perhaps matching TRBD1 (6 bases). Germline V gives CDR1 KGHSH, CDR2 LQKENI. The CDR3 is 13 amino acids. Between the trimmed V and J ends, which lost 4 bases and 8 bases, there was a span of 14 bases. Written as DNA, the CDR3 is TGTGCCAGCTCACGGCAGGGGAGGGACGGCTACACCTTC. The encoded protein is CASSRQGRDGYTF.

This clone occurred once. The chain couples TRBV19 to TRBJ2-7; D ambiguous. V was cut by 3 bases and J by 9 bases, with 12 bases left in between. This CDR3 is built from 12 residues. The V gene's germline CDR1 is LNHDA and CDR2 SQIVND (reference sequence). Written as DNA, the CDR3 is TGTGCCAGTAGTATTCGGAATGGCGGGCAGTACTTC. Protein: CASSIRNGGQYF.

This clone showed up just once. The chain recombines TRBV5-4 with TRBJ2-2; TRBD2 aligns across 11 bases. V shed 4 bases, J shed 1 base, and the junction held 12 bases outside the gene matches. There are 19 residues in the CDR3. CDR1 and CDR2 from the germline V gene are SGHNT and YYREEE (reference sequence). CDR3 residues: CASSPGTSGSPLNTGELFF. CDR3 sequence (DNA): TGTGCCAGCAGCCCCGGGACTAGCGGATCACCCCTGAACACCGGGGAGCTGTTTTTT. The full variable domain, rest sourced from reference TRBV5-4 and TRBJ2-2, is ETGVTQSPTHLIKTRGQQVTLRCSSQSGHNTVSWYQQALGQGPQFIFQYYREEENGRGNFPPRFSGLQFPNYSSELNVNALELDDSALYLCASSPGTSGSPLNTGELFFGEGSRLTVL.

This chain links TRBV3-1 (or the pseudogene TRBV3-2) with TRBJ1-1, with D possibly matching TRBD1 (6 bases). Germline V gene sequence: CDR1 LGHDT, CDR2 YNNKEL (reference sequence). CDR3 length: 13 amino acids. Between the trimmed V and J ends, which lost 6 bases and 11 bases, there was a span of 19 bases. The CDR3 nucleotides are TGTGCCAGCAGGGGCGTGGGGGGGCCAGAGGCTTTCTTT. Residues: CASRGVGGPEAFF.

This chain links TRBV25-1 with TRBJ1-2, with 7 bases lining up with TRBD1. J gave up 5 bases and V 2 bases, and 11 bases lay outside the gene matches. This CDR3 has 16 amino acids. Germline CDR1 MGHDK, CDR2 SYGVNS. CDR3 in amino acids: CASSERFAGTVYGYTF. The CDR3 region has the DNA TGTGCCAGCAGTGAAAGGTTCGCTGGGACAGTATATGGCTACACCTTC.

This clone appeared once. The chain couples TRBV5-6 to TRBJ2-3; 15 positions match TRBD2. After removal of 4 bases from V and 4 bases from J, the junction contained 4 bases not matched to a gene. Germline V CDR1 and CDR2: SGHDT, YYEEEE. The CDR3 contains 16 residues. The DNA of the CDR3 is TGTGCCAGCAGCCGGGGACTAGCGGGAGGTCCAGATACGCAGTATTTT. This sequence encodes CASSRGLAGGPDTQYF.

The J gene is TRBJ1-4, the V gene TRBV5-1, with D maybe TRBD1 (6 bases). V lost 0 bases and J 0 bases, leaving 15 bases between the germline ends. Germline assignment: CDR1 SGHRS and CDR2 YFSETQ. CDR3 length: 18 amino acids. CDR3 loop: CASSLARGRVATNEKLFF. DNA of the CDR3: TGCGCCAGCAGCTTGGCCAGGGGACGAGTTGCAACTAATGAAAAACTGTTTTTT.

J is TRBJ2-1 and V is TRBV18; TRBD2 is a possible D gene (5 bases). Trimming stripped 6 bases from V and 6 bases from J, with 18 bases between. The CDR3 sequence is 15 residues long. Germline V gives CDR1 KGHSH, CDR2 LQKENI. DNA for the CDR3: TGTGCCAGCTCCCCAACACGAGAGGGCGGCAATGAGCAGTTCTTC. Translation gives CASSPTREGGNEQFF.

The CDR3 sequence is CASSRQGGSGELFF. CDR3 bases: TGTGCCAGCAGCCGACAGGGAGGTTCCGGGGAGCTGTTTTTT. The rearrangement links TRBV7-3 to TRBJ2-2, with D perhaps TRBD1 (7 bases). Trimming left V 5 bases short and J 6 bases short, with 13 bases between. The length of the CDR3 is 14 residues. Germline lookup yields CDR1 SGHTA and CDR2 FQGTGA.

The chain employs TRBV15 and TRBJ1-1, with D hard to call. The CDR3 has 14 residues. The germline V gene encodes CDR1 LNHNV and CDR2 YYDKDF (reference sequence). V was clipped by 0 bases and J by 4 bases, with 9 bases between them. CDR3 sequence (DNA): TGTGCCACCAGCAGAGATGTAGAGTCCACTGAAGCTTTCTTT. Its translation: CATSRDVESTEAFF.

The chain recombines TRBV25-1 with TRBJ1-5; D call uncertain. CDR1 and CDR2 (germline): MGHDK, SYGVNS. V was clipped by 2 bases and J by 3 bases, with 11 bases between them. The CDR3 is 15 amino acids. The CDR3 region has the DNA TGTGCCAGCAGTGAAGGTGGAGGATCCAATCAGCCCCAGCATTTT. Translating gives CASSEGGGSNQPQHF.

The rearrangement links TRBV3-1 (or the pseudogene TRBV3-2) to TRBJ1-5; D gene ambiguous. The germline V and J ends were trimmed by 0 bases and 9 bases, with 9 bases remaining between them. The CDR3 extends over 13 amino acids. The V gene's germline CDR1 is LGHDT and CDR2 YNNKEL (reference sequence). This chain's CDR3 is CASSQEVMRPQHF. CDR3 coding DNA: TGTGCCAGCAGCCAAGAGGTAATGAGGCCCCAGCATTTT.

This chain joins TRBV25-1 and TRBJ1-2; unclear D gene. CDR1 is MGHDK and CDR2 is SYGVNS in the germline V gene. There are 13 residues in the CDR3. The V end lost 2 bases, the J end lost 8 bases, and 12 bases lay between the germline ends. The CDR3 spells CASSEVTTLGYTF. The CDR3 DNA reads as TGTGCCAGCAGTGAAGTAACCACTTTGGGCTACACCTTC.

The DNA of the CDR3 is TGTGCCAGCAGCCAAGGTGAGGTCGGGGCTAGCGGTAAAAATGAGCAGTTCTTC. Translated: CASSQGEVGASGKNEQFF. The chain has TRBV3-1 (or the pseudogene TRBV3-2) and TRBJ2-1; 7 positions agree with TRBD2. The CDR3 has 18 residues. V was clipped by 1 base and J by 7 bases; unmatched bases: 16. The V gene's germline CDR1 is LGHDT and CDR2 YNNKEL (reference sequence).

The chain has TRBV19 and TRBJ2-7; 15 nucleotides agree with TRBD2. The CDR3 sequence is 17 residues long. The ends lost 5 bases at V and 2 bases at J; junction bases unmatched: 7. Germline V gene data show CDR1 as LNHDA and CDR2 as SQIVND (reference sequence). In nucleotides, the CDR3 is TGTGCCAGTAGTTTCGGGACTAGCGGGGGGAATACCTACGAGCAGTACTTC. Translation: CASSFGTSGGNTYEQYF.

This clone was seen just once. CDR3 amino acids: CASSQGAGTDTQYF. The DNA of the CDR3 is TGCGCCAGCTCACAGGGGGCTGGGACAGATACGCAGTATTTT. The genes are TRBV4-1 and TRBJ2-3, with 9 bases that match TRBD1. Germline V gene data show CDR1 as MGHRA and CDR2 as YSYEKL. Trimming took 8 bases from V and 3 from J; bases not matched to a gene: 6. The CDR3 contains 14 residues.

CDR3 coding DNA: TGTGCCATCAGGAAGGGGACTAGCGGGAGAGGTACCTACGAGCAGTACTTC. It codes for CAIRKGTSGRGTYEQYF. The chain has TRBV10-3 and TRBJ2-7; 14 positions agree with TRBD2. The CDR3 contains 17 residues. Per germline, CDR1 ENHRY and CDR2 SYGVKD. The ends lost 6 bases at V and 2 bases at J; junction bases unmatched: 9.

This clone was seen once. V usage is TRBV5-1 and J usage is TRBJ2-1, with a possible D match to TRBD2 (6 bases). The CDR3 has 15 residues. CDR1 and CDR2 (germline): SGHRS, YFSETQ. The V gene lost 0 bases and the J gene lost 4 bases, with 11 bases spanning the gap. The chain's CDR3 is CASSLEGTDYNEQFF. In nucleotides, the CDR3 is TGCGCCAGCAGCTTGGAAGGGACTGATTACAATGAGCAGTTCTTC.

This clone appeared a single time. This chain connects TRBV7-9 to TRBJ1-5, with D hard to call. V dropped 1 base and J dropped 7 bases, with 8 bases sitting between them. The CDR3 extends over 13 amino acids. Germline CDR1 reads SEHNR; CDR2 reads FQNEAQ (reference sequence). The CDR3 DNA follows: TGTGCCAGCAGCTTAGAAAGAGGACAGCCCCAGCATTTT. Protein product: CASSLERGQPQHF.

The CDR3 DNA sequence: TGTGCCTGGAGTGTACCCTTGGCAAGCTCCTACGAGCAGTACTTC. Amino acids: CAWSVPLASSYEQYF. The chain carries TRBV30 and TRBJ2-7, with no clear D. Germline V gene data show CDR1 as GTSNPN and CDR2 as SVGIG (reference sequence). Trimming pared 0 bases from V and 0 bases from J, leaving 12 bases between. This CDR3 region has 15 residues.

This chain connects TRBV9 to TRBJ2-3, with D possibly being TRBD2 (6 bases). The germline CDR1 and CDR2 sequences are SGDLS and YYNGEE. V was pared by 4 bases and J by 4 bases, with 13 bases between. This CDR3 comprises 14 residues. CDR3 bases: TGTGCCAGCAGCCAGGGCGGGGATGCAGATACGCAGTATTTT. It encodes CASSQGGDADTQYF.

This clone was found once. The chain recombines TRBV28 with TRBJ1-1; no clear D gene. Trimming removed 3 bases from V and 0 bases from J, with 14 bases in between. CDR1 is MDHEN and CDR2 is SYDVKM in the germline V gene. The CDR3 is made up of 16 amino acids. CDR3 DNA sequence: TGTGCCAGCAGTTTGATCGGCGGGTACATGAACACTGAAGCTTTCTTT. It codes for CASSLIGGYMNTEAFF.